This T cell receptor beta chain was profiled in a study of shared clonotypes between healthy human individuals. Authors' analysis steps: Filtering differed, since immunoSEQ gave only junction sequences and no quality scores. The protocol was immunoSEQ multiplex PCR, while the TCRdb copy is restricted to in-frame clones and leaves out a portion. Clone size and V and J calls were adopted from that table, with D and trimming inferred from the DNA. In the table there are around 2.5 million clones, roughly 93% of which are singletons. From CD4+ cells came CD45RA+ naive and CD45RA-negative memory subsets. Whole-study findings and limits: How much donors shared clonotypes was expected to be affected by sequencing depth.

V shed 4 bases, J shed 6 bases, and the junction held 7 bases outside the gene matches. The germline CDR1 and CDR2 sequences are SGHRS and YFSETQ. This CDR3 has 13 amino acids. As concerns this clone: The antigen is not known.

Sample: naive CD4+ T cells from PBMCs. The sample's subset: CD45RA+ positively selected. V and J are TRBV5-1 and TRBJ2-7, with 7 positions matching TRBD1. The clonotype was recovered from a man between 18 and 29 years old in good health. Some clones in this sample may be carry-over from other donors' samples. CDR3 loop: CASSSGQAGEQYF. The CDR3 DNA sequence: TGCGCCAGCAGCAGCGGACAGGCGGGCGAGCAGTACTTC.